This passage covers 21 T cell receptor beta chains from one sample sequenced in a study of intratumoral heterogeneity in liver cancer. Some clones are missing from TCRdb's copy, which holds only in-frame ones; the method was immunoSEQ multiplex PCR. The table records over 20,000 clones, 73% of them present only once. Sample: tumor-adjacent normal tissue, taken before any cancer treatment. The receptor set was obtained from a woman between 65 and 79 years old with hepatocellular carcinoma.

The CDR3 coding sequence is TGCGCCAGCAGCGCAGATTCAGGGTATGGCTACACCTTC. This encodes CASSADSGYGYTF. V and J are TRBV5-1 and TRBJ1-2, with TRBD1 as a possible D gene (5 bases). The CDR3 is 13 residues long. Trimming left V 4 bases short and J 5 bases short, with 12 bases between. Germline V lookup: CDR1 SGHRS, CDR2 YFSETQ.

The genes are TRBV20-1 and TRBJ2-7, with a weak D call TRBD1 (5 bases). CDR3 length: 11 amino acids. The V gene's germline CDR1 is DFQATT and CDR2 SNEGSKA (reference sequence). V gave up 6 bases and J gave up 8 bases, with 14 bases separating them. CDR3 coding DNA: TGCAGTGCCAGAATGGGGCCCCAGCAGTACTTC. Encoded protein: CSARMGPQQYF.

The rearrangement joins TRBV2 to TRBJ2-7; TRBD2 matches 13 bases. Germline V gives CDR1 SNHLY, CDR2 FYNNEI. Trimming cost V 6 bases and J 1 base; bases outside gene matches: 3. There are 15 residues in the CDR3. CDR3 residues: CASRGLAGVSYEQYF. DNA of the CDR3: TGTGCCAGCAGAGGACTAGCGGGAGTATCCTACGAGCAGTACTTC.

The chain recombines TRBV14 with TRBJ2-7; D may be TRBD2 (5 bases). V was clipped by 5 bases and J by 0 bases, with 11 bases between them. The CDR3 extends over 14 amino acids. Looked up from germline, CDR1 is SGHDN and CDR2 is FVKESK. CDR3 sequence (DNA): TGTGCCAGCAGCTTCGGAGGCAGCTCCTACGAGCAGTACTTC. It yields the protein CASSFGGSSYEQYF.

The chain has TRBV6-5 and TRBJ1-3; unclear D gene. Germline CDR1 MNHEY, CDR2 SVGAGI. The CDR3 runs to 16 residues. The germline V and J ends were trimmed by 2 bases and 0 bases, with 11 bases remaining between them. CDR3 in amino acids: CASSYRRPPSGNTIYF. The CDR3, as DNA: TGTGCCAGCAGTTACCGAAGACCCCCCTCTGGAAACACCATATATTTT.

This chain connects TRBV29-1 to TRBJ1-1; D call uncertain. The CDR3 consists of 13 residues. Trimming removed 4 bases from V and 1 base from J, with 10 bases in between. Germline CDR1 SQVTM, CDR2 ANQGSEA. The CDR3 DNA reads TGCAGCGTTGGACTTACCGGGAACACTGAAGCTTTCTTT. As protein: CSVGLTGNTEAFF.

V gene TRBV6-5 combines with J gene TRBJ2-5; D is perhaps TRBD1 (5 bases). V shed 2 bases and J shed 5 bases, with 15 bases lying between them. Germline CDR1 and CDR2: MNHEY and SVGAGI. The CDR3 has 15 amino acids. The chain's CDR3 is CASSYTSGNLETQYF. In DNA form, the CDR3 reads TGTGCCAGCAGTTACACTTCAGGGAACTTGGAGACCCAGTACTTC.

The chain has TRBV5-1 and TRBJ1-1; no clear D gene. The CDR3 contains 11 residues. V dropped 3 bases and J dropped 5 bases, with 5 bases sitting between them. CDR1 SGHRS and CDR2 YFSETQ come from the germline V gene. The CDR3 DNA is TGCGCCAGCAGCTCTTGGACTGAAGCTTTCTTT. As protein: CASSSWTEAFF.

The rearrangement links TRBV5-1 to TRBJ1-2, with TRBD1 as a possible D gene (5 bases). Germline loops: CDR1 SGHRS, CDR2 YFSETQ. V lost 5 bases and J 3 bases, leaving 14 bases between the germline ends. This CDR3 spans 14 amino acids. CDR3 protein: CASRGGIGHYGYTF. In DNA form, the CDR3 reads TGCGCCAGCAGGGGGGGAATTGGTCACTATGGCTACACCTTC.

The chain uses TRBV7-3 and TRBJ1-1; no clear D gene. The germline V gene has CDR1 SGHTA and CDR2 FQGTGA. The V gene lost 5 bases and the J gene lost 4 bases, with 11 bases spanning the gap. The CDR3 spans 13 residues. The CDR3 loop is CASSNTPGTEAFF. The CDR3 nucleotides are TGTGCCAGCAGCAATACTCCGGGCACTGAAGCTTTCTTT.

The chain joins TRBV6-5 to TRBJ2-2; D is undetermined. V lost 5 bases and J 6 bases, leaving 16 bases between the germline ends. The length of the CDR3 is 15 residues. Germline CDR1 is MNHEY and CDR2 is SVGAGI. CDR3 DNA sequence: TGTGCCAGCAGTCCAAGTGGGATCCCTCCCGGGGAGCTGTTTTTT. As protein: CASSPSGIPPGELFF.

This chain connects TRBV6-4 to TRBJ2-3, with TRBD2 matching 11 bases. Germline CDR1 and CDR2: MRHNA and SNTAGT. The CDR3 length is 15 residues. With 5 bases clipped from V and 2 bases from J, the junction kept 3 bases outside the gene matches. As DNA, the CDR3 is TGTGCCAGCAGTCAGACTAGCGGGAACACAGATACGCAGTATTTT. Amino acid sequence: CASSQTSGNTDTQYF.

This clone has a single count. V usage is TRBV19 and J usage is TRBJ2-7; a weak D match, TRBD2 (5 bases). This CDR3 region has 16 residues. Germline-derived CDR1 and CDR2 are LNHDA and SQIVND (reference sequence). V shed 4 bases and J shed 0 bases, with 16 bases lying between them. The CDR3 loop reads CASSNVRERFSYEQYF. CDR3 bases: TGTGCCAGTAGTAATGTGAGGGAGCGCTTCTCCTACGAGCAGTACTTC.

The chain carries TRBV19 and TRBJ2-1; TRBD2 aligns across 11 bases. Germline V lookup: CDR1 LNHDA, CDR2 SQIVND (reference sequence). This CDR3 contains 16 residues. After removal of 6 bases from V and 1 base from J, the junction contained 5 bases not matched to a gene. CDR3 loop: CASSGGTSGSYNEQFF. The CDR3 DNA reads TGTGCCAGTAGCGGCGGGACTAGCGGTTCCTACAATGAGCAGTTCTTC.

This clone appeared a few times. The chain joins TRBV5-1 to TRBJ2-2, with TRBD2 matching over 11 bases. The germline gives CDR1 SGHRS, CDR2 YFSETQ. This CDR3 region has 17 residues. Losses at the gene ends were 4 bases for V and 4 bases for J; bases not matched to a gene: 9. CDR3 in amino acids: CASSRGAGTSGTGELFF. The CDR3 nucleotides read TGCGCCAGCAGCCGGGGGGCCGGGACTAGCGGCACCGGGGAGCTGTTTTTT. Full variable domain (missing parts from reference TRBV5-1 and TRBJ2-2): KAGVTQTPRYLIKTRGQQVTLSCSPISGHRSVSWYQQTPGQGLQFLFEYFSETQRNKGNFPGRFSGRQFSNSRSEMNVSTLELGDSALYLCASSRGAGTSGTGELFFGEGSRLTVL.

This clone was observed a few times. This chain joins TRBV6-1 and TRBJ2-7; D is unclear. The V gene lost 8 bases and the J gene lost 1 base, with 15 bases spanning the gap. The germline V gene encodes CDR1 MNHNS and CDR2 SASEGT. This CDR3 has 14 residues. The CDR3 protein is CASQRTAESYEQYF. The CDR3 DNA is TGTGCCAGCCAGAGGACGGCGGAGTCCTACGAGCAGTACTTC.

This clone rates as medium-sized (0.01 to 0.1%). The V and J genes are TRBV6-5 and TRBJ1-2; perhaps TRBD1 as D (6 bases). The CDR3 covers 15 residues. From germline, CDR1 is MNHEY and CDR2 SVGAGI. The V end was cut by 6 bases, the J end by 4 bases, with 18 bases between. The CDR3 reads CASRKGTSDIYGYTF. The CDR3 DNA is TGTGCCAGCAGGAAAGGGACAAGTGATATCTATGGCTACACCTTC.

The chain joins TRBV30 to TRBJ2-5; TRBD2 is a possible D gene (5 bases). The length of the CDR3 is 17 residues. Trimming cost V 2 bases and J 3 bases, with 22 bases left between them. CDR1 GTSNPN and CDR2 SVGIG come from the germline V gene (reference sequence). CDR3 bases: TGTGCCTGGAGTTTCCCTCAGACGGACTTACGAAAAGAGACCCAGTACTTC. Amino acids: CAWSFPQTDLRKETQYF.

This chain uses TRBV7-8 with TRBJ2-2; D uncertain. Trimming cost V 10 bases and J 6 bases, with 18 bases left between them. The V gene's germline CDR1 is SGHVS and CDR2 FQNEAQ. The length of the CDR3 is 14 residues. This CDR3 is CATRPKARSGELFF. CDR3 nucleotides: TGTGCCACTCGTCCTAAAGCTAGGTCCGGGGAGCTGTTTTTT.

The chain joins TRBV2 to TRBJ1-2, with D perhaps TRBD1 (5 bases). The CDR3 has 15 amino acids. Trimming removed 1 base from V and 2 bases from J, with 11 bases in between. CDR1 is SNHLY and CDR2 is FYNNEI in the germline V gene. DNA for the CDR3: TGTGCCAGCAGTGAAGGGTCAGGGCCCAACTATGGCTACACCTTC. It specifies CASSEGSGPNYGYTF.

This clone is medium-sized (0.01 to 0.1%) by share. The rearrangement joins TRBV11-1 to TRBJ2-2; D is unclear. The CDR3 loop spans 15 amino acids. The ends were cut back, 1 base at V and 3 bases at J, with 9 bases in the middle. CDR1 and CDR2 from the germline V gene are SGHAT and FQDESV (reference sequence). The CDR3 region is CASSLVVRHTGELFF. CDR3 nucleotide sequence: TGTGCCAGCAGCTTAGTCGTCAGACACACCGGGGAGCTGTTTTTT.